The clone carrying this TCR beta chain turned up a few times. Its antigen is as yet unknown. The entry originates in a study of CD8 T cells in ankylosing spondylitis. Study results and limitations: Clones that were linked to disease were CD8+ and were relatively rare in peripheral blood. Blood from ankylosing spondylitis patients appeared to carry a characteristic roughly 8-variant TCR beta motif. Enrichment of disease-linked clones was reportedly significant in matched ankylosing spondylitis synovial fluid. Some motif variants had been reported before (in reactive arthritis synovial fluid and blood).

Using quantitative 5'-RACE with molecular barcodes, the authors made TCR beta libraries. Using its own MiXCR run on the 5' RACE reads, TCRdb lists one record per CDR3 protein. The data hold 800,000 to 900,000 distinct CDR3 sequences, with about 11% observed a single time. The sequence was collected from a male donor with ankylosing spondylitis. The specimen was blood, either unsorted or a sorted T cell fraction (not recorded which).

CDR3 in amino acids: CASSYRVFNTGELFF. CDR3 coding DNA: TGTGCCAGCAGTTACAGGGTGTTTAACACCGGGGAGCTGTTTTTT. The chain has TRBV6-5 and TRBJ2-2; no reliable D call. Germline V lookup: CDR1 MNHEY, CDR2 SVGAGI. With 2 bases removed from V and 2 bases from J, the gap between germline ends came to 9 bases. The CDR3 runs 15 residues.